This T cell receptor beta chain was profiled in a study of OX40 agonist ivuxolimab in advanced cancers. Overall study: Ivuxolimab doses were 0.01, 0.1, 0.3, 1.5, 3 or 10 mg/kg every 2 weeks. Hepatocellular carcinoma, melanoma, renal cell or head and neck cancer occurred in dose-escalation patients.

Notes on this clone: No antigen is known for it.

Produced via immunoSEQ multiplex PCR; TCRdb's table is partial and in-frame only. The sample shows fewer than 85,000 clones, approximately 80% of them seen only once. The ends were cut back, 3 bases at V and 3 bases at J, with 12 bases in the middle. Germline CDR1 reads SGHRS; CDR2 reads YFSETQ. The CDR3 covers 14 residues. Study-wide results and caveats: Clonal expansion by week 6 occurred in CD4+ and CD8+ blood T cells (at 0.1 to 3.0 mg/kg). Patients who responded partially at 0.1-3.0 mg/kg showed clonal expansion ranking among the lowest.

The chain joins TRBV5-1 to TRBJ1-2; perhaps TRBD1 as D (6 bases). Specimen: CD4+ or CD8+ T cells sorted from blood, collected in a trial of the OX40 agonist ivuxolimab. The TCR originated in an adult with an advanced solid tumor such as melanoma, head and neck, liver or kidney cancer. The CDR3 DNA is TGCGCCAGCAGCTCCGGACAGCTACACTATGGCTACACCTTC. The encoded protein is CASSSGQLHYGYTF.